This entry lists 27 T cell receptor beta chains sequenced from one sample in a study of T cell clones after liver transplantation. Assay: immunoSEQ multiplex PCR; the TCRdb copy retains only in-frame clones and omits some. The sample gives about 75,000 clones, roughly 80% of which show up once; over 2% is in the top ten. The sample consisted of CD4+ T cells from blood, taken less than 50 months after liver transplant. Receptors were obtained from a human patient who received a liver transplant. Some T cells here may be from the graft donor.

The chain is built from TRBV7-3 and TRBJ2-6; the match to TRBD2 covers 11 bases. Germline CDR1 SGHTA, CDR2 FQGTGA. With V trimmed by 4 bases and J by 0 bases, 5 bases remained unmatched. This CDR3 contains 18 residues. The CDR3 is CASSSLAGGDSGANVLTF. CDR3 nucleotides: TGTGCCAGCAGCTCGTTAGCGGGAGGGGACTCTGGGGCCAACGTCCTGACTTTC.

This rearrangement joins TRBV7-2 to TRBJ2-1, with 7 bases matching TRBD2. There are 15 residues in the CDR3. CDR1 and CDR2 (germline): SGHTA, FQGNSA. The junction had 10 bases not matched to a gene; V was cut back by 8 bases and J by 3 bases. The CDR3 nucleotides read TGTGCCAGCTCACCAGCGGGGAGGTTCTACAATGAGCAGTTCTTC. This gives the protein CASSPAGRFYNEQFF.

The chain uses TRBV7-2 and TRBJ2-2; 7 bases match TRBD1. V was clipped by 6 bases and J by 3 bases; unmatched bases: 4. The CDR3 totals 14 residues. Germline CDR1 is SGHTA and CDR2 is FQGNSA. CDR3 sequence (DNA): TGTGCCAGCAGTCGAGGGACAGACACCGGGGAGCTGTTTTTT. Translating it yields CASSRGTDTGELFF. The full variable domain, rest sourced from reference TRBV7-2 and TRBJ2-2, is GAGVSQSPSNKVTEKGKDVELRCDPISGHTALYWYRQSLGQGLEFLIYFQGNSAPDKSGLPSDRFSAERTGGSVSTLTIQRTQQEDSAVYLCASSRGTDTGELFFGEGSRLTVL.

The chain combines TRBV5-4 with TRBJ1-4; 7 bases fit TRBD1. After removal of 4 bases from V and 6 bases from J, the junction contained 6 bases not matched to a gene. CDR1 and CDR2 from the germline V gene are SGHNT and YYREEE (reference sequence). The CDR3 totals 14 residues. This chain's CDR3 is CASSRQGEDEKLFF. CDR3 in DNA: TGTGCCAGCAGCCGACAGGGTGAAGATGAAAAACTGTTTTTT.

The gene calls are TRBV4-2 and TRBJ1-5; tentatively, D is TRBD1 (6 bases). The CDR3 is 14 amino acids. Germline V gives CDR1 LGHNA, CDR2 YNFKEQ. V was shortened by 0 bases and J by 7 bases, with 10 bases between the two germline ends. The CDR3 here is CASSQDLRGQPQHF. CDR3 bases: TGTGCCAGCAGCCAAGATTTAAGGGGGCAGCCCCAGCATTTT.

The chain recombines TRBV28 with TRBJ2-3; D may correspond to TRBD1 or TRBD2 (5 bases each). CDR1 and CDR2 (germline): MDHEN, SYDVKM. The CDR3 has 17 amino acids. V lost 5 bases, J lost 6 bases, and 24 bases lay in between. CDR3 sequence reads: CASSGTATALRADTQYF. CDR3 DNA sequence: TGTGCCAGCAGTGGGACCGCGACAGCTCTTAGGGCGGATACGCAGTATTTT.

CDR3 residues: CASTTGVYTGELFF. DNA for the CDR3: TGCGCCAGCACAACAGGGGTCTACACCGGGGAGCTGTTTTTT. V is TRBV5-1 and J is TRBJ2-2, with 7 positions matching TRBD1. V lost 6 bases, J lost 3 bases, and 5 bases stayed unmatched. The germline V gene has CDR1 SGHRS and CDR2 YFSETQ. The CDR3 is 14 amino acids.

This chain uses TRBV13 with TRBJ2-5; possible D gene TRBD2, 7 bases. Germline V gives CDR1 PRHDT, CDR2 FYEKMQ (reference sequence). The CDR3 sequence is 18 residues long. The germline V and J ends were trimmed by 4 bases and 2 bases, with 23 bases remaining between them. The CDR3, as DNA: TGTGCCAGCAGCTCCCGGATGGATAGGGGGGGGAATCAAGAGACCCAGTACTTC. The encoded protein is CASSSRMDRGGNQETQYF.

The chain's CDR3 is CASSRDAGEKLFF. As DNA, the CDR3 is TGTGCCAGCAGTAGGGACGCTGGTGAAAAACTGTTTTTT. This chain uses TRBV6-4 with TRBJ1-4, with D possibly being TRBD1 (5 bases). Trimming removed 5 bases from V and 7 bases from J, with 11 bases in between. The CDR3 totals 13 residues. Germline V gives CDR1 MRHNA, CDR2 SNTAGT.

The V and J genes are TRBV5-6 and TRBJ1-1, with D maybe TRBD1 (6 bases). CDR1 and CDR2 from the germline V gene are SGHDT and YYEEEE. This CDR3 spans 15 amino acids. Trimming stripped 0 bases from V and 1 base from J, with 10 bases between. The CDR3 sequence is CASSLADRRNTEAFF. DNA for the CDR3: TGTGCCAGCAGCTTGGCCGACAGGAGGAACACTGAAGCTTTCTTT.

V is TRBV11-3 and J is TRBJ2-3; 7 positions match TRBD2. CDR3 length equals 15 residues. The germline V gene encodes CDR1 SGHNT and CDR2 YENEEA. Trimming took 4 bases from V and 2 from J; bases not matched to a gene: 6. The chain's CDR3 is CASSSGLYVTDTQYF. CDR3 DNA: TGTGCCAGCAGCTCGGGACTATACGTCACAGATACGCAGTATTTT.

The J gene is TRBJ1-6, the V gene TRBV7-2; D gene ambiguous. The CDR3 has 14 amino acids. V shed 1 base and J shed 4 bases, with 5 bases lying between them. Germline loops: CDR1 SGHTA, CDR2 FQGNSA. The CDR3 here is CASSLDGYNSPLHF. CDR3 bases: TGTGCCAGCAGCTTAGACGGTTATAATTCACCCCTCCACTTT.

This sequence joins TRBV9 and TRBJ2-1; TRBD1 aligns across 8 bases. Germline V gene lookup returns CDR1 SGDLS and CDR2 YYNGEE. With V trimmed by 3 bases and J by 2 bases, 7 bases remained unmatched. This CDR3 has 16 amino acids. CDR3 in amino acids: CASSGLDRGPYNEQFF. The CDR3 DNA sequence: TGTGCCAGCAGCGGGCTTGACAGGGGACCCTACAATGAGCAGTTCTTC.

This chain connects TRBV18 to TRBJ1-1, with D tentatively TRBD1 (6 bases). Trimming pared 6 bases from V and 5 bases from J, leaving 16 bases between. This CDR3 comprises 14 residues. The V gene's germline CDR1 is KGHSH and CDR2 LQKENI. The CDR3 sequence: CASSRGDLGTEAFF. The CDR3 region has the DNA TGTGCCAGCTCCAGGGGAGACCTGGGAACTGAAGCTTTCTTT. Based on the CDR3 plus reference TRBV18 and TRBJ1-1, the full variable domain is NAGVMQNPRHLVRRRGQEARLRCSPMKGHSHVYWYRQLPEEGLKFMVYLQKENIIDESGMPKERFSAEFPKEGPSILRIQQVVRGDSAAYFCASSRGDLGTEAFFGQGTRLTVV.

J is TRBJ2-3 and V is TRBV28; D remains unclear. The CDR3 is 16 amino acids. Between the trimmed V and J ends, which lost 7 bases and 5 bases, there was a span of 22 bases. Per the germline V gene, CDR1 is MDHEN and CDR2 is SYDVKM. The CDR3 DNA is TGTGCCAGCATCGAGCTTGGGGATGTCGGTGAAGATACGCAGTATTTT. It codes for CASIELGDVGEDTQYF.

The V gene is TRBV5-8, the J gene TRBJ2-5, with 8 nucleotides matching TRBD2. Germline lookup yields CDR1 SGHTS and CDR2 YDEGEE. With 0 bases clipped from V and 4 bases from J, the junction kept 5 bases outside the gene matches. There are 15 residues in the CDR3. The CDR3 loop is CASSLAAGAGETQYF. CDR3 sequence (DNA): TGTGCCAGCAGCTTGGCAGCGGGAGCAGGAGAGACCCAGTACTTC.

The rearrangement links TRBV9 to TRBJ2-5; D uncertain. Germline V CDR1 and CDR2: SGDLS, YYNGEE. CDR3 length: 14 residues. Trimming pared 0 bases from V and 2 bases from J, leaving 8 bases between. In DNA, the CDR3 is TGTGCCAGCAGCGTAGACAGTACACAAGAGACCCAGTACTTC. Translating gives CASSVDSTQETQYF.

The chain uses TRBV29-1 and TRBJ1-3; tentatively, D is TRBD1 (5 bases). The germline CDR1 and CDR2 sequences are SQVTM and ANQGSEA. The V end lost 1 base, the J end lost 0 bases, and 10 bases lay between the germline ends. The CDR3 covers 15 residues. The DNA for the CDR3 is TGCAGCGTTGAAGGGGAGGGGAGCTCTGGAAACACCATATATTTT. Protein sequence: CSVEGEGSSGNTIYF. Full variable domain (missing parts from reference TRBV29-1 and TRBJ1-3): SAVISQKPSRDICQRGTSLTIQCQVDSQVTMMFWYRQQPGQSLTLIATANQGSEATYESGFVIDKFPISRPNLTFSTLTVSNMSPEDSSIYLCSVEGEGSSGNTIYFGEGSWLTVV.

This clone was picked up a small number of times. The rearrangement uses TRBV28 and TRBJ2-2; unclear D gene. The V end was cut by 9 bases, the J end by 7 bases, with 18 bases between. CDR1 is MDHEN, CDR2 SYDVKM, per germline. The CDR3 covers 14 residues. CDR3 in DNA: TGTGCCAGTAAGGTCGGGCAGCAGCGCGGGGAGCTGTTTTTT. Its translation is CASKVGQQRGELFF. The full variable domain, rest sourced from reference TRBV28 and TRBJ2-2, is DVKVTQSSRYLVKRTGEKVFLECVQDMDHENMFWYRQDPGLGLRLIYFSYDVKMKEKGDIPEGYSVSREKKERFSLILESASTNQTSMYLCASKVGQQRGELFFGEGSRLTVL.

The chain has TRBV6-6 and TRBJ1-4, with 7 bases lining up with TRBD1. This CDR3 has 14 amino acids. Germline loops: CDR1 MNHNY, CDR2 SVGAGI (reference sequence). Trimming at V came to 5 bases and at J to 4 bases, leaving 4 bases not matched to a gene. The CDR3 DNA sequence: TGTGCCAGCAGTGACACAGGGGATAATGAAAAACTGTTTTTT. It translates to CASSDTGDNEKLFF.

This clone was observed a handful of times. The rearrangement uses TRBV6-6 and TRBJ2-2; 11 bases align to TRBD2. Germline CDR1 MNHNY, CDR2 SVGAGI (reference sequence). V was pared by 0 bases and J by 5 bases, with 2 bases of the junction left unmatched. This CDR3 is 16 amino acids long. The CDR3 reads CASSYSIAGGTGELFF. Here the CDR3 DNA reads TGTGCCAGCAGTTACTCGATAGCGGGGGGGACCGGGGAGCTGTTTTTT.

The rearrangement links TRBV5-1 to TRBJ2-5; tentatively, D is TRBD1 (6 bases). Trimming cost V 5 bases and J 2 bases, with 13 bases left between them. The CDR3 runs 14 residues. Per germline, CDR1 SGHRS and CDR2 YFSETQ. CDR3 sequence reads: CASRLGQPQETQYF. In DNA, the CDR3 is TGCGCCAGCAGGCTCGGACAGCCACAAGAGACCCAGTACTTC. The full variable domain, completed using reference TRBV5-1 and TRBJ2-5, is KAGVTQTPRYLIKTRGQQVTLSCSPISGHRSVSWYQQTPGQGLQFLFEYFSETQRNKGNFPGRFSGRQFSNSRSEMNVSTLELGDSALYLCASRLGQPQETQYFGPGTRLLVL.

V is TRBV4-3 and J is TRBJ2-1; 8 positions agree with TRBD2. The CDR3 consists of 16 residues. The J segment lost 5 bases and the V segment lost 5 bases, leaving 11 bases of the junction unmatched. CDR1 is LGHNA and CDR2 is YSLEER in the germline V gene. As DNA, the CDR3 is TGCGCCAGCAGCTTTACCTGGGGACTAGGGGACAATGAGCAGTTCTTC. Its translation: CASSFTWGLGDNEQFF.

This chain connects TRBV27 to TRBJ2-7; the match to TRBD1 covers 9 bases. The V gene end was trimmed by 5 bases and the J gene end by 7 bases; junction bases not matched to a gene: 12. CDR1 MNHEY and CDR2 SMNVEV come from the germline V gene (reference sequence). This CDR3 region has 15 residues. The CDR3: CASSSVPGQGREQYF. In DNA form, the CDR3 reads TGTGCCAGCAGTAGCGTACCGGGACAGGGTAGGGAGCAGTACTTC.

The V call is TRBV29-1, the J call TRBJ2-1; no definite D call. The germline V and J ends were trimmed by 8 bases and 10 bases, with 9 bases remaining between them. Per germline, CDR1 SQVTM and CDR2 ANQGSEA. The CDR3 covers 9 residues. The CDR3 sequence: CSSGGEQFF. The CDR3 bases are TGCAGCTCCGGTGGGGAGCAGTTCTTC.

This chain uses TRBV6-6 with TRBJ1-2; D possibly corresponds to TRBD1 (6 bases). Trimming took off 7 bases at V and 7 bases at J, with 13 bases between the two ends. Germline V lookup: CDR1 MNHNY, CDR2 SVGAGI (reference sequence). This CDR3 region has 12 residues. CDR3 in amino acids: CASNSGQGGYTF. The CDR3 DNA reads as TGTGCCAGCAACTCGGGACAAGGTGGCTACACCTTC.

In DNA, the CDR3 is TGTGCCAGCAGCTTTACAGGGGGAAGGGATACGCAGTATTTT. Its protein product is CASSFTGGRDTQYF. The chain has TRBV5-6 and TRBJ2-3; TRBD1 matches at 8 bases. The germline V gene encodes CDR1 SGHDT and CDR2 YYEEEE. The CDR3 has 14 residues. J gave up 6 bases and V 2 bases, and 5 bases lay outside the gene matches.